The 6 T cell receptor beta chains below all came from one sample that was sequenced in a study of blood T cell repertoires in COVID-19. TCRdb's table, derived via immunoSEQ multiplex PCR, lists solely in-frame clones and lacks some. The sample lists 150,000 or so clones; 80% to 90% were seen once. Sequencing was carried out using peripheral blood. These receptors originate from a man older than 75 with acute or convalescent COVID-19.

The J gene is TRBJ2-7, the V gene TRBV5-1; maybe TRBD2 (5 bases). Trimming removed 2 bases at V and 3 bases at J, with 9 bases between. The CDR3 is 13 amino acids. Germline loops: CDR1 SGHRS, CDR2 YFSETQ. CDR3 DNA: TGCGCCAGCAGCTTTTCCGGGAACTACGAGCAGTACTTC. Its translation: CASSFSGNYEQYF.

This clone appeared a single time. CDR3 loop: CASSGTGGTGELFF. CDR3 nucleotide sequence: TGTGCCAGCAGCGGGACAGGGGGCACCGGGGAGCTGTTTTTT. The chain combines TRBV6-6 with TRBJ2-2, with 11 bases that match TRBD1. This CDR3 is built from 14 residues. Germline loops: CDR1 MNHNY, CDR2 SVGAGI (reference sequence). With 6 bases clipped from V and 4 bases from J, the junction kept 1 base outside the gene matches.

The V and J genes are TRBV3-1 (or the pseudogene TRBV3-2) and TRBJ1-4; 9 nucleotides line up with TRBD1. With V trimmed by 3 bases and J by 4 bases, 9 bases remained unmatched. The germline gives CDR1 LGHDT, CDR2 YNNKEL (reference sequence). CDR3 length equals 17 residues. DNA of the CDR3: TGTGCCAGCAGCCAGCGGACAGGGGTTTCGGGTAATGAAAAACTGTTTTTT. Protein product: CASSQRTGVSGNEKLFF.

To note about this clone: An end of the junction does not agree with germline; a read error may underlie this. The rearrangement links TRBV3-1 (or the pseudogene TRBV3-2) to TRBJ2-4; TRBD2 matches 8 bases. Per the germline V gene, CDR1 is LGHDT and CDR2 is YNNKEL (reference sequence). The length of the CDR3 is 12 residues. CDR3 residues: CASSLDRTSFDF. The CDR3 coding sequence is TGTGCCAGCAGCCTAGACAGGACTAGCTTCGACTTC.

This sequence joins TRBV28 and TRBJ1-2; D is unclear. From germline, CDR1 is MDHEN and CDR2 SYDVKM. The length of the CDR3 is 13 residues. Trimming removed 11 bases at V and 5 bases at J, with 18 bases between. CDR3 residues: CAARLVGSYGYTF. The CDR3 bases are TGTGCCGCCCGCCTTGTGGGGAGTTATGGCTACACCTTC.

Of note for this clone: The junction does not match germline at one end; this may be a read error. The chain is built from TRBV7-7 and TRBJ1-1, with D hard to call. The CDR3 totals 13 residues. Per the germline V gene, CDR1 is SSHAT and CDR2 is FNYEAQ (reference sequence). In DNA form, the CDR3 reads TGTGCTAGCAGCTTTCAGGAAAACACTGAAGCTTTCTTT. The encoded protein is CASSFQENTEAFF.